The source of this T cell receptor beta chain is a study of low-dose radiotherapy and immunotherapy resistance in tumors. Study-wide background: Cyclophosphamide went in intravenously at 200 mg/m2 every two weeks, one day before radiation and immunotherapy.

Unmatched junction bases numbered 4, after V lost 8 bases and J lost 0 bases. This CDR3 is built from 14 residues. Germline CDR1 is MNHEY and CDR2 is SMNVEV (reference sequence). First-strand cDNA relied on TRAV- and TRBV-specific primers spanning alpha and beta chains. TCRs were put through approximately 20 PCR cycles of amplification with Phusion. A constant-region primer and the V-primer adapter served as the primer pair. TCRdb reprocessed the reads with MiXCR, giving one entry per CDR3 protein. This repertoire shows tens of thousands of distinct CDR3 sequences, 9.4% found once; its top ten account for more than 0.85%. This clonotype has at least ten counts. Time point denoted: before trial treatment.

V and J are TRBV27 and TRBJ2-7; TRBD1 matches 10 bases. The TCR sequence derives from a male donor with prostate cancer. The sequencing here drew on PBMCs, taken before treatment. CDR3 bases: TGTGCCAGCCGGACAGGGGGACTCTCCTACGAGCAGTACTTC. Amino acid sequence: CASRTGGLSYEQYF.